This T cell receptor beta chain was recovered during a study of patients and donors after allogeneic stem cell transplantation. The CDR3 contains 12 residues. V was shortened by 2 bases and J by 8 bases, with 10 bases between the two germline ends. The V gene's germline CDR1 is DFQATT and CDR2 SNEGSKA (reference sequence). From the RT-PCR reads, TCRdb called clonotypes with MiXCR, one entry per CDR3 protein. The data hold about 210,000 distinct CDR3 sequences, with 35% to 45% observed a single time. The sequence came from a human donor who was either an allogeneic HSCT recipient or a stem cell or donor lymphocyte infusion donor (not recorded which). It is not recorded whose cells these are; they may come from a transplant donor. The sequencing sample was made of blood, either unsorted or a sorted T cell fraction (not recorded which). V is TRBV20-1 and J is TRBJ2-1; TRBD2 might be the D (5 bases). The CDR3 sequence is CSARPTGDEQFF. The CDR3 region has the DNA TGCAGTGCTAGACCGACCGGGGATGAGCAGTTCTTC.